This T cell receptor beta chain comes out of a study of blood T cell repertoires in COVID-19. Overall study context: Sources were T cells, B-cell-depleted T cells, or PBMCs; the material itself was cDNA or gDNA.

Method: immunoSEQ multiplex PCR; TCRdb's copy keeps in-frame clones and lacks some. The repertoire holds roughly 93,000 clones, with about 89% as singletons. This receptor was taken from a human donor in a cohort sampled during active COVID-19. The sample was peripheral blood.

CDR3 coding DNA: TGCGCCAGCAGCTTGGCCGGGGCGGGGTTCACAGATACGCAGTATTTT. It is translated as CASSLAGAGFTDTQYF. The chain combines TRBV5-1 with TRBJ2-3; TRBD2 might be the D (6 bases). Trimming cost V 0 bases and J 2 bases, with 13 bases left between them. The CDR3 runs 16 residues. The germline CDR1 and CDR2 sequences are SGHRS and YFSETQ.